This TCR beta chain was recovered during a study of cytomegalovirus exposure and HLA in healthy donors. Whole-study results and caveats: According to the study, 150 to 200 TCR beta chains were cytomegalovirus-associated.

The donors formed part of the approximately 130-subject validation cohort, distinct from the roughly 670-subject first cohort. Looked up from germline, CDR1 is SGDLS and CDR2 is YYNGEE. Trimming removed 0 bases from V and 6 bases from J, with 10 bases in between. This CDR3 has 15 amino acids. The sample holds many counts of this clone. Its antigen is currently unknown. TCRdb's copy holds only in-frame clones and misses some; the assay was immunoSEQ multiplex PCR. This table holds roughly 200,000 clones, 81% found once. The sample comprised PBMCs. The chain joins TRBV9 to TRBJ1-6; D is uncertain. The receptor was isolated from a woman aged 25 to 39 in good health and CMV-seronegative. The CDR3 DNA sequence: TGTGCCAGCAGCGTAGGAACCGTCGGTAATTCACCCCTCCACTTT. Residues: CASSVGTVGNSPLHF.